This T cell receptor beta chain was captured in a study of TIL therapy for anti-PD-1-resistant metastatic lung cancer. Study observations and caveats: Patients were highly selected, enriched for treatment-naive, never-smoker and oncogene-addicted cases.

The libraries were made with immunoSEQ v3. This table comes from immunoSEQ multiplex PCR, and its TCRdb copy is limited to in-frame clones, with some not included. This table has around 6,000 clones, 66% appearing once. Time point noted: pre-treatment sample, taken before nivolumab and TIL therapy. Tumor tissue came from excised metastases, mostly pleural nodules or supraclavicular lymph nodes. By sample share, this clone is medium-sized. Its antigen remains unidentified. Germline loops: CDR1 SNHLY, CDR2 FYNNEI. The V gene end was trimmed by 9 bases and the J gene end by 4 bases; junction bases not matched to a gene: 12. The CDR3 sequence is 15 residues long.

The chain has TRBV2 and TRBJ1-2; 9 bases map to TRBD1. The sequence came from a person aged 25 to 80 with non-small cell lung cancer. The material was tumor tissue, obtained at baseline. CDR3 protein: CASLLTGGAPYGYTF. CDR3 nucleotide sequence: TGTGCCAGTCTACTAACAGGGGGCGCGCCCTATGGCTACACCTTC.